This is a list of T cell receptor beta chains from one sample in a study of cytomegalovirus exposure and HLA in healthy donors. Profiling relied on immunoSEQ multiplex PCR, and the TCRdb table lists in-frame clones only, not all of them. The sample records about 78,000 clones, 90% to 96% being singletons. Sequencing was carried out using PBMCs. Every receptor here comes from a young man in good health and CMV-seropositive. The CDR3 runs from the conserved cysteine through the conserved F or W. D genes are given only for firm matches. Where a row states a size, it is once, few, many or the class of an expanded clone; other rows omit it.

v_call	clone_size	j_call	cdr3_length	d_call	cdr3_aa	cdr3_nt
TRBV2	.	TRBJ2-2	14	TRBD1	CASQGAGSVGELFF	TGTGCCAGCCAGGGGGCGGGAAGCGTCGGGGAGCTGTTTTTT
TRBV7-9	.	TRBJ1-2	16	.	CASSLLAEARFGGYTF	TGTGCCAGCAGCTTATTGGCAGAAGCGAGATTCGGTGGCTACACCTTC
TRBV7-6	.	TRBJ2-2	13	.	CASSSRETGELFF	TGTGCCAGCAGCTCAAGGGAGACCGGGGAGCTGTTTTTT
TRBV5-1	.	TRBJ2-7	14	.	CASNPQQGGREQYF	TGCGCCAGCAACCCTCAACAGGGTGGGCGCGAGCAGTACTTC
TRBV5-1	.	TRBJ2-7	15	TRBD2	CASSLASGTSYEQYF	TGCGCCAGCAGCTTGGCGAGCGGGACCAGCTACGAGCAGTACTTC
TRBV6-5	.	TRBJ2-1	14	.	CASNQLPWSNEQFF	TGTGCCAGCAATCAACTCCCCTGGAGCAATGAGCAGTTCTTC
TRBV19	once	TRBJ2-7	12	.	CASPRSSYEQYF	TGTGCCAGTCCTAGAAGCTCCTACGAGCAGTACTTC
TRBV29-1	.	TRBJ1-2	15	.	CSVEDLRGWGYGYTF	TGCAGCGTTGAAGATCTAAGGGGCTGGGGCTATGGCTACACCTTC
TRBV5-6	.	TRBJ2-6	18	.	CASSSPRQWSSGANVLTF	TGTGCCAGCAGCTCTCCTAGACAGTGGTCTTCTGGGGCCAACGTCCTGACTTTC
TRBV7-2	.	TRBJ1-1	13	.	CASSFNMNTEAFF	TGTGCCAGCAGCTTCAACATGAACACTGAAGCTTTCTTT
TRBV2	.	TRBJ1-3	16	TRBD1	CASSLGQAQTGNTIYF	TGTGCCAGCAGTTTGGGACAGGCGCAAACTGGAAACACCATATATTTT
TRBV12-5	.	TRBJ2-1	16	TRBD2	CARTSQRDPFGNEQFF	TGTGCTCGCACGTCTCAGCGGGACCCCTTCGGTAATGAGCAGTTCTTC
TRBV5-1	.	TRBJ2-6	16	TRBD1	CASSLETGSGANVLTF	TGCGCCAGCAGCTTGGAGACAGGGTCTGGGGCCAACGTCCTGACTTTC
TRBV7-6	.	TRBJ2-7	15	.	CASSLAQGQGYEQYF	TGTGCCAGCAGCTTAGCGCAGGGGCAGGGCTACGAGCAGTACTTC
TRBV6-6	.	TRBJ2-3	16	TRBD1	CASSYRQGFGTDTQYF	TGTGCCAGCAGTTACAGACAGGGTTTTGGCACAGATACGCAGTATTTT
TRBV27	.	TRBJ2-7	15	TRBD2	CASSSGTRVLYEQYF	TGTGCCAGCAGTTCCGGGACTAGGGTACTCTACGAGCAGTACTTC
TRBV19	once	TRBJ2-7	14	.	CASSIQQGPYEQYF	TGTGCCAGTAGTATACAGCAGGGGCCCTACGAGCAGTACTTC
TRBV28	.	TRBJ1-2	14	TRBD1	CASSLLGTAYGYTF	TGTGCCAGCAGTTTGTTAGGGACAGCCTATGGCTACACCTTC
TRBV2	few	TRBJ2-3	14	.	CASSVRLSTDTQYF	TGTGCCAGCAGTGTGAGGCTTTCCACAGATACGCAGTATTTT
TRBV30	.	TRBJ2-3	15	.	CAWSSRGGSTDTQYF	TGTGCCTGGAGTAGTAGGGGGGGGAGCACAGATACGCAGTATTTT
TRBV11-1	.	TRBJ2-2	14	TRBD2	CASNRLAGAGELFF	TGTGCCAGCAACCGACTAGCGGGAGCCGGGGAGCTGTTTTTT
TRBV6-5	.	TRBJ2-7	14	.	CASSQTGNNYEQYF	TGTGCCAGCAGTCAGACAGGAAACAACTACGAGCAGTACTTC
TRBV4-1	.	TRBJ2-7	17	TRBD2	CASSQEFRTSEAYEQYF	TGCGCCAGCAGCCAAGAGTTCAGGACTAGCGAGGCCTACGAGCAGTACTTC
TRBV10-2	.	TRBJ2-1	15	TRBD2	CASSGAREGRSEQFF	TGCGCCAGCAGTGGGGCGCGGGAGGGCCGCAGTGAGCAGTTCTTC
TRBV19	.	TRBJ1-5	18	.	CASSTYGWAAYSNQPQHF	TGTGCCAGTAGTACCTACGGATGGGCAGCCTATAGCAATCAGCCCCAGCATTTT
TRBV7-2	.	TRBJ2-3	14	.	CASSLRRFTDTQYF	TGTGCCAGCAGCCTCCGCCGGTTCACAGATACGCAGTATTTT
TRBV9	.	TRBJ2-7	13	TRBD1	CASSVGQGGEQYF	TGTGCCAGCAGCGTTGGACAGGGCGGCGAGCAGTACTTC
TRBV6-5	once	TRBJ2-6	15	.	CASSPSRSGANVLTF	TGTGCCAGCAGCCCCTCGCGCTCTGGGGCCAACGTCCTGACTTTC
TRBV5-1	.	TRBJ1-1	11	.	CASKRDTEAFF	TGCGCCAGCAAGCGGGACACTGAAGCTTTCTTT
TRBV7-2	.	TRBJ2-3	15	TRBD2	CASSPLAGGTDTQYF	TGTGCCAGCAGCCCTCTAGCGGGAGGCACAGATACGCAGTATTTT
TRBV5-6	.	TRBJ1-1	14	TRBD1	CASSGGQTNTEAFF	TGTGCCAGCAGCGGGGGACAGACGAACACTGAAGCTTTCTTT
TRBV10-1	.	TRBJ1-4	15	.	CASSEGWRGDEKLFF	TGCGCCAGCAGTGAGGGATGGAGGGGTGATGAAAAACTGTTTTTT
TRBV6-1	.	TRBJ2-1	15	.	CASREGVSIYNEQFF	TGTGCCAGCAGGGAAGGCGTCTCGATCTACAATGAGCAGTTCTTC
TRBV11-2	.	TRBJ2-7	12	.	CASSSQTYEQYF	TGTGCCAGCAGCTCCCAGACCTACGAGCAGTACTTC
TRBV28	.	TRBJ1-1	15	.	CASSPSSRVNTEAFF	TGTGCCAGCAGTCCTTCCTCGAGGGTGAACACTGAAGCTTTCTTT
TRBV7-9	.	TRBJ1-5	16	TRBD1	CASSLETGQEEQPQHF	TGTGCCAGCAGCTTAGAGACCGGACAGGAGGAGCAGCCCCAGCATTTT
TRBV18	.	TRBJ2-2	18	TRBD2	CASSPPLGRASGGRELFF	TGTGCCAGCTCACCACCCCTCGGGAGGGCTAGTGGTGGCCGGGAGCTGTTTTTT
TRBV28	.	TRBJ1-2	15	.	CASSFNQGINYGYTF	TGTGCCAGCAGTTTCAATCAGGGTATCAACTATGGCTACACCTTC
TRBV5-1	.	TRBJ2-3	17	TRBD2	CASSSGTSGGNTDTQYF	TGCGCCAGCAGCTCCGGGACTAGCGGGGGAAACACAGATACGCAGTATTTT
TRBV5-6	.	TRBJ2-7	16	TRBD1	CASTRDRDSRLYEQYF	TGTGCCAGCACTAGGGATCGGGACAGCCGCCTCTACGAGCAGTACTTC
TRBV7-3	.	TRBJ2-1	13	.	CASSLTYYNEQFF	TGTGCCAGCAGCTTAACCTACTACAATGAGCAGTTCTTC
TRBV2	.	TRBJ1-1	11	.	CASSGSTEAFF	TGTGCCAGCAGCGGGTCGACTGAAGCTTTCTTT
TRBV28	.	TRBJ1-4	15	TRBD1	CASSPNRGPREKLFF	TGTGCCAGCAGTCCGAACAGGGGGCCGAGGGAAAAACTGTTTTTT
TRBV4-1	once	TRBJ2-7	15	TRBD1	CASSQWTGGSYEQYF	TGCGCCAGCAGCCAATGGACAGGGGGCTCGTACGAGCAGTACTTC
TRBV30	.	TRBJ2-7	14	TRBD1	CAWSVTGAGYEQYF	TGTGCCTGGAGTGTGACAGGGGCGGGGTACGAGCAGTACTTC
TRBV5-6	.	TRBJ2-7	15	TRBD2	CASSLAQREIYEQYF	TGTGCCAGCAGCTTGGCCCAGCGGGAGATTTACGAGCAGTACTTC
TRBV27	medium-sized	TRBJ2-7	10	.	CATGEYEQYF	TGTGCCACCGGAGAATACGAGCAGTACTTC
TRBV6-1	.	TRBJ1-1	13	.	CASIWQMNTEAFF	TGTGCCAGCATTTGGCAGATGAACACTGAAGCTTTCTTT
TRBV6-5	.	TRBJ2-7	14	TRBD1	CASSVDRVASEQYF	TGTGCCAGCAGTGTTGACAGGGTGGCCTCCGAGCAGTACTTC
TRBV28	.	TRBJ1-1	14	TRBD1	CASSPRTGRTEAFF	TGTGCCAGCAGTCCCCGGACAGGGAGGACTGAAGCTTTCTTT
TRBV27	.	TRBJ2-3	15	TRBD1	CASSLTGGGADTQYF	TGTGCCAGCAGTCTCACAGGGGGCGGCGCAGATACGCAGTATTTT
TRBV6-5	.	TRBJ1-5	14	.	CASSPAGSGQPQHF	TGTGCCAGCAGCCCGGCGGGGTCCGGTCAGCCCCAGCATTTT
TRBV7-3	.	TRBJ2-5	11	.	CASRQRETQYF	TGTGCCAGCAGGCAACGGGAGACCCAGTACTTC